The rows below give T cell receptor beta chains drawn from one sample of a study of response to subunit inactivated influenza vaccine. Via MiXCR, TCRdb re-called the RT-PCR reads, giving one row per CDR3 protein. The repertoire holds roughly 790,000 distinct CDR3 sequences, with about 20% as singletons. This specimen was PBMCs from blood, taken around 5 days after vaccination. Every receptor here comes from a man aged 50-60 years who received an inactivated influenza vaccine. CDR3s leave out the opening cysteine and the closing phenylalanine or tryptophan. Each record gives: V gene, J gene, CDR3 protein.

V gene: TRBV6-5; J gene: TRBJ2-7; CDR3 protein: ASSYTRAYEQY
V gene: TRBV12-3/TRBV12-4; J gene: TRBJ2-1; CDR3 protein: ASSFGRGGIYEQF
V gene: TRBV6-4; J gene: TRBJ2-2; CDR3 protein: ASSDSTSGDTGELF
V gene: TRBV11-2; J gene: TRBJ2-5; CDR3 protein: ASSFNRDQETQY
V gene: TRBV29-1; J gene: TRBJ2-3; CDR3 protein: SAGPSGDTQY
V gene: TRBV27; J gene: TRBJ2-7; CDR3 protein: ASSAGRTYEQY
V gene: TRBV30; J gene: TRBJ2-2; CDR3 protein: AWSVLAGELF
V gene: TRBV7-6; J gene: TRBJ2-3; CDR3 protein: ASSSPGTDTQY
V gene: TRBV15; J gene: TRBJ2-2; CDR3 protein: ATSTRSGELF
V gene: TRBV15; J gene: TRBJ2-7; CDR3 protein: ATSRDPGPSYEQY
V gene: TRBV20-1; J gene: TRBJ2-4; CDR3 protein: SASWAGDKNIQY
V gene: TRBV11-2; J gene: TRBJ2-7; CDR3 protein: ASSPRGVGLGEQY
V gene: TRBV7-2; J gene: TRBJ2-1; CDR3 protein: ASSLVGASYNEQF
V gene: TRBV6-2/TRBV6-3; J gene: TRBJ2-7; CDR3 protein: ASSRLRTSGSSYEQY
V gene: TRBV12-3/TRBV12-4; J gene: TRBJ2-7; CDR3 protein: ASTPLAGGYEQY
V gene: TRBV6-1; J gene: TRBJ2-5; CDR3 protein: ASSKPYGGSGMSQY
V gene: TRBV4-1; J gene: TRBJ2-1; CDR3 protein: ASSQGPARDRGRREQF
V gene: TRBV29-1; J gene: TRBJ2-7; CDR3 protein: SVEVAGEYEQY
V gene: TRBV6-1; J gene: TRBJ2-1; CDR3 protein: ASRHTGGEGNEQF
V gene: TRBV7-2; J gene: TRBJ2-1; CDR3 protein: ASSLGGRASDEQF
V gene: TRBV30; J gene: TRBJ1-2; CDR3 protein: AGTVQANYGYT
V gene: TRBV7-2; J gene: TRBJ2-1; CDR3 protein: ASSLRPSGIPGNEQF
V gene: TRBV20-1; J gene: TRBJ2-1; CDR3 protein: SAWGLAGGNNEQF